This T cell receptor beta chain emerged from a study of shared clonotypes between healthy human individuals. At deep level, the assay was performed. Sequencing was performed with immunoSEQ multiplex PCR; in TCRdb, only in-frame clones are kept and a portion is missing. Of about 2 million clones in the sample, just under 95% were seen once. The study's findings and limits: Incompleteness in sorted-subset sequencing, despite large depth, was shown by rarefaction. Sequencing depth was a factor that was expected to affect clonotype sharing among donors.

The ends were cut back, 1 base at V and 4 bases at J, with 13 bases in the middle. Germline CDR1 is MGHRA and CDR2 is YSYEKL. The CDR3 runs to 16 residues. Of note for this clone: As yet, its antigen is unknown.

Naive-designated CD8 cells lacked CD45RO, were positively enriched for CCR7, and omitted terminally differentiated effector memory CD45RA+ cells. This chain links TRBV4-1 with TRBJ2-2; TRBD2 might be the D (6 bases). The source is a man between 18 and 29 years old in good health. Material for sequencing was naive CD8+ T cells sorted from blood. CDR3 DNA sequence: TGCGCCAGCAGCCAAGGGTCGGGAGCGGGCACCGGGGAGCTGTTTTTT. This sequence encodes CASSQGSGAGTGELFF.